The sequence of this T cell receptor (beta chain) was determined in a study of PD-1 blockade in classical Hodgkin lymphoma. Study conclusions and caveats: Reports indicated that newly diagnosed patients had lower baseline TCR diversity than healthy donors did. Possible causes of repertoire differences, disease activity or prior therapy, remain undefined.

On this clone: As yet, its antigen is unknown.

The J segment lost 3 bases and the V segment lost 0 bases, leaving 6 bases of the junction unmatched. Germline V gene data show CDR1 as LGHNA and CDR2 as YSLEER. The CDR3 has 17 residues. Some clones are missing from TCRdb's copy, which holds only in-frame ones; the method was immunoSEQ multiplex PCR. Among roughly 50,000 clones, roughly 80% were seen once, and the ten largest hold about 15%. All patients experienced relapse after autologous stem cell transplantation, and brentuximab vedotin exposure was variable. Patients had relapsed/refractory classical Hodgkin lymphoma with complete response, partial response or progressive disease as best response.

The sequences come from peripheral blood mononuclear cells (PBMCs), collected at baseline. This receptor was taken from a human donor with classical Hodgkin lymphoma. This chain connects TRBV4-3 to TRBJ2-3, with 10 bases identical to TRBD2. CDR3 sequence: CASSQDGGSGRTDTQYF. For the CDR3, the DNA is TGCGCCAGCAGCCAAGATGGTGGTAGCGGGAGGACAGATACGCAGTATTTT.